This TCR beta chain was documented in a study of T cell responses to AZD1222 COVID-19 vaccine. This CDR3 is built from 16 residues. The trim removed 1 base at V and 4 bases at J, leaving 6 bases unmatched. In germline, CDR1 is MNHEY, CDR2 SVGAGI. This clone occurred once. Its antigen is as yet unknown. Some clones are missing from TCRdb's copy, which holds only in-frame ones; the method was immunoSEQ multiplex PCR. The sample shows around 200,000 clones, about 86% of them seen only once. Study outcomes and limitations: Scientists sampled the repertoires only once the peak T cell response had passed. It should be noted that donors were predominantly white British and more often female, and clonal diversity was possibly underestimated.

The gene calls are TRBV6-5 and TRBJ2-7; 11 bases line up with TRBD2. Specimen: peripheral blood, collected on day 0 of AZD1222 vaccination. This TCR was sampled from an adult in good health. The CDR3, as DNA: TGTGCCAGCAGTTACTATTCCGGGACTAGCGGTTACGAGCAGTACTTC. This codes for CASSYYSGTSGYEQYF.